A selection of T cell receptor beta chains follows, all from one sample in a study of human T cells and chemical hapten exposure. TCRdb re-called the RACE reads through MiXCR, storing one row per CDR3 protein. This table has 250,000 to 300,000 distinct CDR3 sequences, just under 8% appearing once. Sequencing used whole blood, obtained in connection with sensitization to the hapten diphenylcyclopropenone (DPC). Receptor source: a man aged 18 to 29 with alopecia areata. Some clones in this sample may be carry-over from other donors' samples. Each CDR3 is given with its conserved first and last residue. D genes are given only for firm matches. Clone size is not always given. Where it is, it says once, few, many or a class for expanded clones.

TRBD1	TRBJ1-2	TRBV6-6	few	TGTGCCAGCACCCCTCACCGGGACAGAAAATACTATGGCTACACCTTC	CASTPHRDRKYYGYTF
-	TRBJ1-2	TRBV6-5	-	TGTGCCACCCTTTCCGGAGGTGACTATGGCTACACCTTC	CATLSGGDYGYTF
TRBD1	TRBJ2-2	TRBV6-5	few	TGTGCCAGCAGTTTTACCCGGGACAGGGGGAGCGGGGAGCTGTTTTTT	CASSFTRDRGSGELFF
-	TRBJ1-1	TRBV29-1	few	TGCAGCGTTGTACCGGAGGCAGGGACTGAAGCTTTCTTT	CSVVPEAGTEAFF
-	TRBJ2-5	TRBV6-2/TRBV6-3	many	TGTGCCAGCAAGGGTCGGACCTACCAAGAGACCCAGTACTTC	CASKGRTYQETQYF
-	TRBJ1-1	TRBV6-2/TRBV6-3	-	TGTGCCAGCAGCCAGGGAGGGAGAGGGAAGAACACTGAAGCTTTCTTT	CASSQGGRGKNTEAFF
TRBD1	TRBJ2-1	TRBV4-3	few	TGCGCCAGCAGCCAGCAGACAGGGCAGTACAATGAGCAGTTCTTC	CASSQQTGQYNEQFF
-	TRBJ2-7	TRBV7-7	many	TGTGCCAGCAGCTTAGACCCGGGGCGCGAGCAGTACTTC	CASSLDPGREQYF
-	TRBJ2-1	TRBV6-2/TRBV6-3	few	TGTGCCAGCAGCGATCCCTTAGCCTACCCCTCCTACAATGAGCAGTTCTTC	CASSDPLAYPSYNEQFF
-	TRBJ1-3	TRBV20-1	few	TGCAGTGCTAGATTGGGGGGGCCTGGAAACACCATATATTTT	CSARLGGPGNTIYF
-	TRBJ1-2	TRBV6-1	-	TGTGCCAGCAGTGAAGGGGGAAATTTGTTGAGGACCTATGGCTACACCTTC	CASSEGGNLLRTYGYTF
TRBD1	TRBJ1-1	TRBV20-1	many	TGCAGTGCTAGACCCCGCCGGGACAGGGGAACTGAAGCTTTCTTT	CSARPRRDRGTEAFF
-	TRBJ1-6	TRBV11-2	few	TGTGCCAGCAGCTTCCCCACACCCAATTCACCCCTCCACTTT	CASSFPTPNSPLHF
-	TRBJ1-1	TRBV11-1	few	TGTGCCAGCACTCGGAAGACTGAAGCTTTCTTT	CASTRKTEAFF
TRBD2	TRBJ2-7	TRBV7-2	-	TGTGCCAGCAGCTTAGTCGAGGGGAGGGCTTACGAGCAGTACTTC	CASSLVEGRAYEQYF
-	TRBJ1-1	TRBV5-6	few	TGTGCCAGCAGCTTGGCCAGTGAAGCTTTCTTT	CASSLASEAFF
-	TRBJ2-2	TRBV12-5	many	TGTGCTAGTGGTTCCGGGACTCCAAACACCGGGGAGCTGTTTTTT	CASGSGTPNTGELFF
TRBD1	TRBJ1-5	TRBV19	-	TGTGCCAGTCGTGTGGGGGGGACAGTTGATCAGCCCCAGCATTTT	CASRVGGTVDQPQHF
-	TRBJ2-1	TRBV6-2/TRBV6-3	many	TGTGCCAGCAAGGTCGGGGTAGCGGAGCAGTTCTTC	CASKVGVAEQFF
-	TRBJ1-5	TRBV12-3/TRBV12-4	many	TGTGCCAGCAGTTATCTCGGAGCCCAGCATTTT	CASSYLGAQHF
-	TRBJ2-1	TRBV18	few	TGTGCCAGCTCACCACGTCGGAATGAGCAGTTCTTC	CASSPRRNEQFF
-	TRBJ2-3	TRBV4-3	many	TGCGCCAGCAGCCAAGATCGTCCGGGTCCTAGCACAGATACGCAGTATTTT	CASSQDRPGPSTDTQYF
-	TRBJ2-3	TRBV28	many	TGTGCCAGCAGTCAGCTCGCATGGGCGGACACAGATACGCAGTATTTT	CASSQLAWADTDTQYF
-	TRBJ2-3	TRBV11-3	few	TGTGCCAGCAGCTTAGGAGGGCAGGGAGTCGATACGCAGTATTTT	CASSLGGQGVDTQYF
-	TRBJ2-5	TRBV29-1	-	TGCAGCGTCCAGGGCCAAGAGACCCAGTACTTC	CSVQGQETQYF
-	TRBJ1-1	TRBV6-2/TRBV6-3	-	TGTGCCAGCAGTTACTCGGCCAAAACAGCTTTCTTT	CASSYSAKTAFF
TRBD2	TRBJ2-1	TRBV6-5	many	TGTGCCAGCAGTTATAGCTGGACTAGCGGGCCAATCCCGAGGGATGAGCAGTTCTTC	CASSYSWTSGPIPRDEQFF
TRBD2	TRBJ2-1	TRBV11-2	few	TGTGCCAGCAGCTTACACGGGGGGGCCGGGAATGAGCAGTTCTTC	CASSLHGGAGNEQFF
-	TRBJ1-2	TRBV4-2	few	TGTGCCAGCAGCCAAGATCCGATTTTAAGTTCGACCATTACGGACTATGGCTACACCTTC	CASSQDPILSSTITDYGYTF
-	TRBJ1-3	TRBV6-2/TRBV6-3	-	TGTGCCAGCAGTCAACTTACAAGCTCTGGAAACACCATATATTTT	CASSQLTSSGNTIYF
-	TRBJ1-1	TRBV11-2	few	TGTGCCAGCAGCCATGGAGGAATCATGAACACTGAAGCTTTCTTT	CASSHGGIMNTEAFF
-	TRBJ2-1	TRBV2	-	TGTGCCAGTCCCTCAGGGGACCTCTACAATGAGCAGTTCTTC	CASPSGDLYNEQFF
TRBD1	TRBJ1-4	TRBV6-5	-	TGTGCCAGCAGTTACCGGGACAGGGAAAAACTGTTTTTT	CASSYRDREKLFF
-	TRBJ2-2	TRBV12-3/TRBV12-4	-	TGTGCCAGCAGCCCCGTAGGAGGTCACACCGGGGAGCTGTTTTTT	CASSPVGGHTGELFF
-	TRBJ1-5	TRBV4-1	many	TGCGCCAGCAGCCCCCCGACAGGCGGTGGCAATCAGCCCCAGCATTTT	CASSPPTGGGNQPQHF
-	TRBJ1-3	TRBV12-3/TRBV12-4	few	TGTGCCAGCCGAACGGGGACAGGAAACACCATATATTTT	CASRTGTGNTIYF
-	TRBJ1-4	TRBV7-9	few	TGTGCCAGCAGCAAAGGAACCCATGAAAAACTGTTTTTT	CASSKGTHEKLFF
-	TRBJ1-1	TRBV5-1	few	TGCGCCAGCAGCCCACTATTGAACACTGAAGCTTTCTTT	CASSPLLNTEAFF
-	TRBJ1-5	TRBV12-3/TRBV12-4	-	TGTGCCAGCAGTTTGGCAGGGCTACCCAATCAGCCCCAGCATTTT	CASSLAGLPNQPQHF
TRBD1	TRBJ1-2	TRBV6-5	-	TGTGCCAGCAGTACAGGGGGACTCTCCTATGGCTACACCTTC	CASSTGGLSYGYTF
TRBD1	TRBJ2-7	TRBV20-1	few	TGCAGTGCTAGGGGGGAGGACAGGGGCCCCTACGAGCAGTACTTC	CSARGEDRGPYEQYF
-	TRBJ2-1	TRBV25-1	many	TGTGCCAGCAGGAGAGGGGGTGATGAGCAGTTCTTC	CASRRGGDEQFF
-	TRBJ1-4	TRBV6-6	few	TGTGCCAGCAGTGGCCGGATAGGGCTAAATGAAAAACTGTTTTTT	CASSGRIGLNEKLFF
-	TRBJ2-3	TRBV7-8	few	TGTGCCAGCAGCTCCTTCCGGGACCCGCAGGCCACGCAGTATTTT	CASSSFRDPQATQYF
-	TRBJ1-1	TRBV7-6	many	TGTGCCAGCAGCTTAGGACCGGGTGAAGCTTTCTTT	CASSLGPGEAFF
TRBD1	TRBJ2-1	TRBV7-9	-	TGTGCCAGCAGCTTAGCGGACAGGGGGCGCAATGAGCAGTTCTTC	CASSLADRGRNEQFF